Listed below are T cell receptor beta chains from one sample, sequenced in a study of T cells in Graves' hyperthyroidism and ophthalmopathy. TCRdb redid the calling of the multiplex PCR reads with MiXCR, one entry per CDR3 protein. Among 300,000 to 450,000 distinct CDR3 sequences listed, approximately 25% were seen once. Input material: blood. All receptors come from a man aged 50 or older with Graves' hyperthyroidism. Both conserved end residues are part of each CDR3. D genes are given only for firm matches. Only part of the rows carry a size: once, few, many, or a class if the clone is expanded.

V gene	D gene	clone size	J gene	CDR3 DNA	CDR3 protein
TRBV20-1	NA	NA	TRBJ1-1	TGCAGTGCTCTCGACCAGGGGAACACTGAAGCTTTCTTT	CSALDQGNTEAFF
TRBV2	NA	NA	TRBJ1-2	TGTGCCAGCACCGTTGCCCGGACAGTTGACTACACCTTC	CASTVARTVDYTF
TRBV7-3	NA	few	TRBJ2-3	TGTGCCAGCAGCTTAACGTTGGCAGGGCCCGCAGATACGCAGTATTTT	CASSLTLAGPADTQYF
TRBV10-2	TRBD2	NA	TRBJ2-7	TGCGCCAGCAGTGCCGCGGGAGAGGGCGAGCAGTACTTC	CASSAAGEGEQYF
TRBV7-8	NA	many	TRBJ1-1	TGTGCCAGCAGCCCAGGGCCTACGGCCACCTTGAACACTGAAGCTTTCTTT	CASSPGPTATLNTEAFF
TRBV27	TRBD2	many	TRBJ2-3	TGTGCCAGCGGGGTAGCGGGCGCCCGCACAGATACGCAGTATTTT	CASGVAGARTDTQYF
TRBV7-2	NA	few	TRBJ2-7	TGTGCCAGCAGAGACCGGGACATAGCCTACGAGCAGTACTTC	CASRDRDIAYEQYF
TRBV2	TRBD1	NA	TRBJ2-7	TGTGCCAGCAGTGGGCAGGGGGCACACGAGCAGTACTTC	CASSGQGAHEQYF
TRBV20-1	NA	few	TRBJ1-6	TGCAGTGCTAGACCATTGGGAGGGGGGCCCCTCCACTTT	CSARPLGGGPLHF
TRBV27	TRBD2	NA	TRBJ2-5	TGTGCCAGCAGTTTAACCCCTAAGGGTAGCGGGGGCCAAGAGACCCAGTACTTC	CASSLTPKGSGGQETQYF
TRBV11-1	TRBD2	NA	TRBJ2-7	TGTGCCAGCAGCTTCCTTCGGACTAGCGGGTACGGGCAGTACTTC	CASSFLRTSGYGQYF
TRBV3-1	NA	NA	TRBJ2-2	TGTGCCAGCAGCCAAGTCCAGGGGTCCGGGGAGCTGTTTTTT	CASSQVQGSGELFF
TRBV28	NA	many	TRBJ2-1	TGTGCCAGCAGGAGGGGACTGCGCAACAATGAGCAGTTCTTC	CASRRGLRNNEQFF
TRBV19	TRBD1	few	TRBJ1-5	TGTGCCAGTAGTATCGCGGGACAGGGTCGGAATCAGCCCCAGCATTTT	CASSIAGQGRNQPQHF
TRBV30	TRBD1	few	TRBJ1-5	TGTGCCTGGGCCCGGGACAGAGATCAGCCCCAGCATTTT	CAWARDRDQPQHF
TRBV6-1	NA	few	TRBJ2-7	TGTGCCAGCAGACCCGACAGAACCTACGAGCAGTACTTC	CASRPDRTYEQYF
TRBV19	TRBD1	few	TRBJ2-7	TGTGCCAGTAGTATATCTGGGACAGGGCCCTACGAGCAGTACTTC	CASSISGTGPYEQYF
TRBV6-2/TRBV6-3	NA	few	TRBJ2-7	TGTGCCAGCAGTAACCCCCGACTGGTATCCTACGAGCAGTACTTC	CASSNPRLVSYEQYF
TRBV6-9	TRBD1	NA	TRBJ1-1	TGCGCCAGCAGGGACAGCCTGGGAACTGAAGCTTTCTTT	CASRDSLGTEAFF
TRBV29-1	NA	few	TRBJ2-1	TGCAGCGTTGTCGGGGCCAACAATGAGCAGTTCTTC	CSVVGANNEQFF
TRBV20-1	NA	NA	TRBJ1-2	TGCAGTGCTAGAAGGGTAACAGGGTTCAATGGCTACACCTTC	CSARRVTGFNGYTF
TRBV7-9	NA	few	TRBJ2-3	TGTGCCAGCAGCTTAGCACCCAGGGAGAGCACAGATACGCAGTATTTT	CASSLAPRESTDTQYF
TRBV7-9	NA	NA	TRBJ1-1	TGTGCCAGCAGCTTATCCGACTCGAGGGCTTTCTTT	CASSLSDSRAFF
TRBV11-3	TRBD2	NA	TRBJ2-1	TGTGCCAGCAGCCCTAGACTAGCGGGCCTACGAGAGACCCAGTTCTTC	CASSPRLAGLRETQFF
TRBV5-5	NA	few	TRBJ2-5	TGTGCCAGCAGCCGGGAGGGGGCCCAAGAGACCCAGTACTTC	CASSREGAQETQYF
TRBV28	NA	few	TRBJ1-3	TGTGCCAGCAGCCCCCCCCATGGCTCTGGAAACACCATATATTTT	CASSPPHGSGNTIYF
TRBV5-1	NA	once	TRBJ2-2	TGCGCCAGCAGCTTGGCGATTTCTGGGGAGCTGTTTTTT	CASSLAISGELFF
TRBV30	NA	many	TRBJ1-2	TGTGCCTGGACCACTGGGGTCTATGGCTACACCTTC	CAWTTGVYGYTF
TRBV12-3/TRBV12-4	TRBD1	NA	TRBJ1-1	TGTGCCAGCACCAAGGACAGGCGGGTCACTGAAGCTTTCTTT	CASTKDRRVTEAFF
TRBV12-3/TRBV12-4	TRBD1	few	TRBJ2-7	TGTGCCAGCAGTCGGACAGGGGGATTATACGAGCAGTACTTC	CASSRTGGLYEQYF
TRBV5-1	TRBD2	many	TRBJ2-1	TGCGCCAGCAGCTCTCTAGCGGGAGGCTTCAATGAGCAGTTCTTC	CASSSLAGGFNEQFF
TRBV12-3/TRBV12-4	TRBD1	many	TRBJ1-2	TGTGCCAGCAACACCGGGACAGGGGATAACTATGGCTACACCTTC	CASNTGTGDNYGYTF
TRBV15	NA	NA	TRBJ1-4	TGTGCCACCAGCAGAGATGTAAGAAGGCGGGGTGAAAAACTGTTTTTT	CATSRDVRRRGEKLFF
TRBV3-1	NA	many	TRBJ2-7	TGTGCCAGCAGCCAGGGGGGACTGCGCGAGCAGTACTTC	CASSQGGLREQYF
TRBV27	TRBD2	many	TRBJ2-3	TGTGCCAGCAGTTCACTGACTAGCGGGAGAGGAGATACGCAGTATTTT	CASSSLTSGRGDTQYF
TRBV7-9	TRBD1	NA	TRBJ1-4	TGTGCCAGCAGCTTTTGGCCCCGGACAGGGGGCGCAACTAATGAAAAACTGTTTTTT	CASSFWPRTGGATNEKLFF
TRBV7-9	TRBD2	NA	TRBJ2-1	TGTGCCAGCAGCCAGGGACTAGACCTATACAATGAGCAGTTCTTC	CASSQGLDLYNEQFF
TRBV3-1	TRBD2	few	TRBJ2-7	TGTGCCAGCAGCCTCTTTCGGACTAGCGGGAGGAAAGAGCAGTACTTC	CASSLFRTSGRKEQYF
TRBV5-1	TRBD1	NA	TRBJ2-5	TGCGCCAGCAGCCCGTCGACAGGGAAAGAGACCCAGTACTTC	CASSPSTGKETQYF
TRBV19	NA	NA	TRBJ2-1	TGTGCCAGTAGTATTATTAGCGGAGGGGCTTACAATGAGCAGTTCTTC	CASSIISGGAYNEQFF
TRBV3-1	TRBD2	many	TRBJ2-3	TGTGCCAGCAGCCAAATGGCGGGAGGCACAGATACGCAGTATTTT	CASSQMAGGTDTQYF
TRBV9	TRBD2	NA	TRBJ2-1	TGTGCCAGCAGCCTCCGGGGGGTCGATGAGCAGTTCTTC	CASSLRGVDEQFF
TRBV6-1	TRBD2	NA	TRBJ2-3	TGTGCCAGCAGTGAAATAGCGGGAGGGCCAGATACGCAGTATTTT	CASSEIAGGPDTQYF
TRBV9	NA	NA	TRBJ1-1	TGTGCCAGCAGGCCCTTTTCCGGGGGGGAGAACACTGAAGCTTTCTTT	CASRPFSGGENTEAFF
TRBV5-1	TRBD1	few	TRBJ2-3	TGCGCCAGCAGCTTTGACAGGGGGGGCGCAGATACGCAGTATTTT	CASSFDRGGADTQYF
TRBV7-3	TRBD2	many	TRBJ2-1	TGTGCCAGCAGCTTAGGGGGACTAGGAGGCAATGAGCAGTTCTTC	CASSLGGLGGNEQFF
TRBV5-1	NA	few	TRBJ2-1	TGCGCCAGCAGCTCCCGGGACAACGCCAATGAGCAGTTCTTC	CASSSRDNANEQFF
TRBV18	NA	NA	TRBJ2-6	TGTGCCAGCTCACCAAGGACCCTAACTGGGGCCAACGTCCTGACTTTC	CASSPRTLTGANVLTF
TRBV29-1	NA	few	TRBJ2-7	TGCAGCGTTGGGCAGGGACTCTACGAGCAGTACTTC	CSVGQGLYEQYF
TRBV12-3/TRBV12-4	NA	NA	TRBJ1-1	TGTGCCAGCAGTTCCGCCTACAGTTTCACTGAAGCTTTCTTT	CASSSAYSFTEAFF
TRBV5-1	TRBD1	NA	TRBJ2-7	TGCGCCAGCAGCTACAAGACAGGGTTGGGCGAGCAGTACTTC	CASSYKTGLGEQYF